Each of the 32 T cell receptor beta chains below was sequenced from the same sample in a study of STAT5B mutations in CD4+ large granular lymphocyte leukemia. Clones were sequenced by immunoSEQ multiplex PCR, and TCRdb holds only the in-frame ones, with some missing. The table shows around 50,000 clones, with 80% to 85% occurring only once. Sequenced: CD4+ T cells from blood buffy coats. These receptors came from a human donor in good health.

The CDR3 loop is CASSPSSGGPTDTQYF. The CDR3 DNA follows: TGTGCCAGCTCACCATCAAGCGGGGGGCCCACAGATACGCAGTATTTT. This rearrangement joins TRBV18 to TRBJ2-3, with 9 bases matching TRBD2. Germline CDR1 KGHSH, CDR2 LQKENI. The trim removed 2 bases at V and 2 bases at J, leaving 5 bases unmatched. This CDR3 has 16 amino acids.

J is TRBJ1-5 and V is TRBV4-1; a possible D gene is TRBD1 (6 bases). The CDR3 runs to 16 residues. The ends were cut back, 1 base at V and 5 bases at J, with 15 bases in the middle. The germline V gene has CDR1 MGHRA and CDR2 YSYEKL. As DNA, the CDR3 is TGCGCCAGCAGCCAAGGCGGCCAGGGGCAAGATCAGCCCCAGCATTTT. Residues: CASSQGGQGQDQPQHF.

The J gene is TRBJ2-7, the V gene TRBV30; 7 bases line up with TRBD1. Germline V gives CDR1 GTSNPN, CDR2 SVGIG (reference sequence). Unmatched junction bases numbered 10, after V lost 5 bases and J lost 3 bases. The CDR3 extends over 14 amino acids. The CDR3 DNA sequence: TGTGCCTGGGAAAAACAGGGGCCAGGCTACGAGCAGTACTTC. This translates into CAWEKQGPGYEQYF.

The rearrangement links TRBV5-1 to TRBJ2-1; D is perhaps TRBD2 (7 bases). Per germline, CDR1 SGHRS and CDR2 YFSETQ. CDR3 size: 14 residues. Trimming pared 6 bases from V and 6 bases from J, leaving 16 bases between. This chain's CDR3 is CASISGTSPNEQFF. CDR3 in DNA: TGCGCCAGCATCAGCGGGACATCCCCCAATGAGCAGTTCTTC.

The chain couples TRBV28 to TRBJ1-4; possible D gene TRBD1, 5 bases. Germline V gene data show CDR1 as MDHEN and CDR2 as SYDVKM. V shed 3 bases and J shed 0 bases, with 11 bases lying between them. The CDR3 covers 16 residues. The CDR3 nucleotides read TGTGCCAGCAGTTTTTGGGACCTTACAACTAATGAAAAACTGTTTTTT. Translated, it gives CASSFWDLTTNEKLFF.

The DNA for the CDR3 is TGCGCCAGCAGCTTCGGAGATAACACTGAAGCTTTCTTT. It encodes CASSFGDNTEAFF. The chain carries TRBV5-1 and TRBJ1-1; unclear D gene. Trimming pared 2 bases from V and 2 bases from J, leaving 7 bases between. CDR1 is SGHRS and CDR2 is YFSETQ in the germline V gene. The CDR3 runs 13 residues.

This chain connects TRBV14 to TRBJ2-2; TRBD1 agrees at 7 bases. Per germline, CDR1 SGHDN and CDR2 FVKESK. This CDR3 has 15 amino acids. The junction had 2 bases not matched to a gene; V was cut back by 0 bases and J by 4 bases. The CDR3 protein is CASSQEYRGTGELFF. Written as DNA, the CDR3 is TGTGCCAGCAGCCAAGAATACAGGGGCACCGGGGAGCTGTTTTTT.

J is TRBJ1-5 and V is TRBV19; 9 bases are shared with TRBD1. V lost 1 base and J lost 5; bases outside the gene matches: 3. CDR3 length equals 15 residues. Germline-derived CDR1 and CDR2 are LNHDA and SQIVND (reference sequence). DNA of the CDR3: TGTGCCAGTAGTATAGCCGGGACAGGGTATCAGCCCCAGCATTTT. It encodes CASSIAGTGYQPQHF.

The J gene is TRBJ1-4, the V gene TRBV2; 8 bases match TRBD1. CDR3 length: 15 amino acids. The V segment lost 2 bases and the J segment 6 bases; nucleotides outside the gene matches: 5. Germline lookup yields CDR1 SNHLY and CDR2 FYNNEI. The CDR3 here is CASSELGRGHEKLFF. The CDR3 DNA reads as TGTGCCAGCAGTGAATTGGGCAGGGGGCATGAAAAACTGTTTTTT.

CDR3 nucleotide sequence: TGTGCCAGTAGTATCGGACAGACGAACACCGGGGAGCTGTTTTTT. It encodes CASSIGQTNTGELFF. The chain recombines TRBV19 with TRBJ2-2; possible D gene TRBD1, 6 bases. The CDR3 is 15 amino acids. Between the trimmed V and J ends, which lost 3 bases and 0 bases, there was a span of 8 bases. Looked up from germline, CDR1 is LNHDA and CDR2 is SQIVND (reference sequence).

This chain connects TRBV19 to TRBJ2-7, with D perhaps TRBD1 (7 bases). The germline CDR1 and CDR2 sequences are LNHDA and SQIVND (reference sequence). CDR3 length: 15 residues. V lost 1 base to trimming and J lost 2 bases, with 12 bases between them. The CDR3 protein is CASSIAPGGTYEQYF. In DNA, the CDR3 is TGTGCCAGTAGTATAGCCCCAGGGGGGACCTACGAGCAGTACTTC.

The rearrangement joins TRBV15 to TRBJ1-2; D is possibly TRBD1 (5 bases). The CDR3 runs 13 residues. The ends were cut back, 2 bases at V and 3 bases at J, with 7 bases in the middle. Germline V gene lookup returns CDR1 LNHNV and CDR2 YYDKDF (reference sequence). The CDR3 loop is CATSRQGYYGYTF. The DNA for the CDR3 is TGTGCCACCAGCAGACAGGGCTACTATGGCTACACCTTC.

In the case of this clone: Germline is not matched at one junction end, which may reflect a read error. The chain links TRBV11-3 to TRBJ2-2; 9 nucleotides align to TRBD2. The CDR3 has 17 residues. The germline CDR1 and CDR2 sequences are SGHNT and YENEEA. The CDR3 loop reads CASSPDGSSGNAGELFF. For the CDR3, the DNA is TGTGCCAGCAGCCCCGACGGATCTAGCGGGAACGCCGGGGAGCTGTTTTTT.

This clone was found a few times. The rearrangement joins TRBV28 to TRBJ2-7; D remains ambiguous. The germline gives CDR1 MDHEN, CDR2 SYDVKM. The CDR3 runs 10 residues. The V and J ends lost 9 bases and 6 bases respectively, with 9 bases between them. The CDR3 region has the DNA TGTGCCAGTCTAGGTGGCGAGCAGTACTTC. It translates to CASLGGEQYF. Full variable domain (remainder filled in from reference TRBV28 and TRBJ2-7): DVKVTQSSRYLVKRTGEKVFLECVQDMDHENMFWYRQDPGLGLRLIYFSYDVKMKEKGDIPEGYSVSREKKERFSLILESASTNQTSMYLCASLGGEQYFGPGTRLTVT.

The genes are TRBV5-1 and TRBJ1-4, with 7 bases fitting TRBD1. This CDR3 is built from 15 residues. With V trimmed by 0 bases and J by 4 bases, 3 bases remained unmatched. Germline loops: CDR1 SGHRS, CDR2 YFSETQ. The CDR3, as DNA: TGCGCCAGCAGCTTGGCGGGACAGTTTAATGAAAAACTGTTTTTT. Translated: CASSLAGQFNEKLFF.

This clone was picked up a small number of times. The DNA for the CDR3 is TGTGCCAGCAGCACCAGACAGGGCGGGAACACTGAAGCTTTCTTT. Translation gives CASSTRQGGNTEAFF. The chain has TRBV5-4 and TRBJ1-1; 7 nucleotides agree with TRBD1. The CDR3 is 15 amino acids. Germline-derived CDR1 and CDR2 are SGHNT and YYREEE (reference sequence). V gave up 4 bases and J gave up 1 base; unmatched junction bases: 7.

The chain recombines TRBV19 with TRBJ1-4; D is uncertain. Trimming took off 5 bases at V and 5 bases at J, with 15 bases between the two ends. There are 15 residues in the CDR3. In germline, CDR1 is LNHDA, CDR2 SQIVND (reference sequence). CDR3 loop: CASSQYLVGNEKLFF. CDR3 nucleotides: TGTGCCAGTAGTCAGTACCTGGTGGGAAATGAAAAACTGTTTTTT.

The chain recombines TRBV5-3 with TRBJ1-2, with D possibly being TRBD1 (5 bases). TRBV5-3 is an ORF for which the function is uncertain. The CDR3 is 17 amino acids. V was shortened by 0 bases and J by 3 bases, with 18 bases between the two germline ends. CDR3 in amino acids: CARSLGPGRGTHYGYTF. The CDR3 DNA reads TGTGCCAGAAGCTTGGGTCCGGGGCGGGGGACGCACTATGGCTACACCTTC.

This chain joins TRBV6-1 and TRBJ1-1; D gene uncertain. Deletions cut 3 bases from V and 1 base from J, with 9 bases between. CDR1 is MNHNS and CDR2 is SASEGT in the germline V gene. The CDR3 runs 14 residues. CDR3 in DNA: TGTGCCAGCAGTGATTGGTCGGCGAACACTGAAGCTTTCTTT. Translation gives CASSDWSANTEAFF.

The chain combines TRBV6-5 with TRBJ2-1; D uncertain. The germline V and J ends were trimmed by 0 bases and 1 base, with 10 bases remaining between them. The CDR3 totals 16 residues. Looked up from germline, CDR1 is MNHEY and CDR2 is SVGAGI. The CDR3 sequence: CASSYSGSASYNEQFF. The CDR3 DNA is TGTGCCAGCAGTTACTCGGGGTCGGCTTCCTACAATGAGCAGTTCTTC.

This clone was counted a single time. V and J are TRBV28 and TRBJ1-4; 8 bases match TRBD1. Per germline, CDR1 MDHEN and CDR2 SYDVKM. The CDR3 consists of 17 residues. Unmatched junction bases numbered 8, after V lost 3 bases and J lost 2 bases. CDR3 amino acids: CASSFQAGGFTNEKLFF. The CDR3 DNA sequence: TGTGCCAGCAGTTTTCAGGCAGGGGGCTTTACTAATGAAAAACTGTTTTTT.

The chain joins TRBV4-1 to TRBJ1-4, with TRBD1 matching over 8 bases. CDR3 length: 14 amino acids. V lost 5 bases and J lost 4; bases outside the gene matches: 3. Germline V gene sequence: CDR1 MGHRA, CDR2 YSYEKL. CDR3 nucleotides: TGCGCCAGCAGCTCGACAGGGGTTAATGAAAAACTGTTTTTT. Its translation is CASSSTGVNEKLFF.

The chain links TRBV5-5 to TRBJ1-1; 8 bases agree with TRBD1. The CDR3 is 13 residues long. The germline V gene encodes CDR1 SGHKS and CDR2 YYEKEE (reference sequence). Losses at the gene ends were 4 bases for V and 4 bases for J; bases not matched to a gene: 3. As DNA, the CDR3 is TGTGCCAGCAGCGGAACAGGGGGCACTGAAGCTTTCTTT. The encoded protein is CASSGTGGTEAFF. Variable domain in full (rest from reference TRBV5-5 and TRBJ1-1): DAGVTQSPTHLIKTRGQQVTLRCSPISGHKSVSWYQQVLGQGPQFIFQYYEKEERGRGNFPDRFSARQFPNYSSELNVNALLLGDSALYLCASSGTGGTEAFFGQGTRLTVV.

The rearrangement uses TRBV9 and TRBJ2-1, with 9 positions matching TRBD2. Germline V gene sequence: CDR1 SGDLS, CDR2 YYNGEE. The CDR3 covers 15 residues. J was trimmed by 2 bases and V by 2 bases; bases with no gene match: 2. The CDR3 DNA reads as TGTGCCAGCAGCGTTAGCGGGAGCGCCTACAATGAGCAGTTCTTC. Translated, it gives CASSVSGSAYNEQFF.

V is TRBV30 and J is TRBJ2-3; 10 bases fit TRBD2. This CDR3 is 14 amino acids long. Germline V gene data show CDR1 as GTSNPN and CDR2 as SVGIG (reference sequence). J gave up 0 bases and V 3 bases, and 0 bases lay outside the gene matches. CDR3 in amino acids: CAWRGLASTDTQYF. The DNA for the CDR3 is TGTGCCTGGAGGGGACTAGCGAGCACAGATACGCAGTATTTT. Based on the CDR3 plus reference TRBV30 and TRBJ2-3, the full variable domain is SQTIHQWPATLVQPVGSPLSLECTVEGTSNPNLYWYRQAAGRGLQLLFYSVGIGQISSEVPQNLSASRPQDRQFILSSKKLLLSDSGFYLCAWRGLASTDTQYFGPGTRLTVL.

In this sample, this clone turned up a few times. This chain links TRBV5-1 with TRBJ2-7; TRBD1 matches 8 bases. The V gene end was trimmed by 7 bases and the J gene end by 1 base; junction bases not matched to a gene: 28. Germline values: CDR1 SGHRS, CDR2 YFSETQ. CDR3 length equals 21 residues. CDR3 sequence reads: CASRPRSSGTGGTSRSYEQYF. The DNA of the CDR3 is TGCGCCAGCCGACCCCGAAGTTCCGGGACAGGCGGAACATCAAGGTCCTACGAGCAGTACTTC.

The rearrangement joins TRBV29-1 to TRBJ1-6; D is ambiguous. Germline-derived CDR1 and CDR2 are SQVTM and ANQGSEA. The CDR3 runs to 13 residues. Trimming removed 4 bases at V and 7 bases at J, with 11 bases between. CDR3 sequence reads: CSVVADLNSPLHF. CDR3 nucleotide sequence: TGCAGCGTTGTAGCAGACCTAAATTCACCCCTCCACTTT.

This rearrangement joins TRBV20-1 to TRBJ1-2; no clear D gene. V gave up 3 bases and J gave up 4 bases, with 6 bases separating them. CDR3 length equals 11 residues. CDR1 is DFQATT, CDR2 SNEGSKA, per germline (reference sequence). The CDR3 region is CSASASYGYTF. As DNA, the CDR3 is TGCAGTGCTAGCGCTAGCTATGGCTACACCTTC.

This clone was seen a few times. The chain carries TRBV2 and TRBJ2-7; unclear D gene. This CDR3 has 11 amino acids. V lost 8 bases and J 4 bases, leaving 9 bases between the germline ends. Germline CDR1 and CDR2: SNHLY and FYNNEI. In DNA, the CDR3 is TGTGCCAGCCGTAGAGGTTACGAGCAGTACTTC. This gives the protein CASRRGYEQYF.

V and J are TRBV11-2 and TRBJ2-3; the D gene is possibly TRBD2 (6 bases). The germline CDR1 and CDR2 sequences are SGHAT and FQNNGV. The CDR3 spans 15 residues. Trimming shortened V by 1 base and J by 0 bases, and 8 bases separated the two germline ends. The chain's CDR3 is CASSLGGTSTDTQYF. The CDR3 DNA reads as TGTGCCAGCAGCTTAGGAGGGACTAGCACAGATACGCAGTATTTT.

This clone has more than one count but fewer than ten. V gene TRBV5-1 combines with J gene TRBJ1-6; D not resolved. There are 15 residues in the CDR3. The germline V gene encodes CDR1 SGHRS and CDR2 YFSETQ. Trimming pared 0 bases from V and 4 bases from J, leaving 8 bases between. DNA of the CDR3: TGCGCCAGCAGCTTGGGGGCGGCTTATAATTCACCCCTCCACTTT. Translating it yields CASSLGAAYNSPLHF.

This clone is a singleton in its sample. The chain joins TRBV5-1 to TRBJ1-6; unclear D gene. The germline CDR1 and CDR2 sequences are SGHRS and YFSETQ. Trimming shortened V by 0 bases and J by 1 base, and 5 bases separated the two germline ends. This CDR3 comprises 15 residues. Here the CDR3 DNA reads TGCGCCAGCAGCTTGGGAGAGTCCTATAATTCACCCCTCCACTTT. Its protein product is CASSLGESYNSPLHF. Drawing the rest from reference TRBV5-1 and TRBJ1-6, the complete variable domain is KAGVTQTPRYLIKTRGQQVTLSCSPISGHRSVSWYQQTPGQGLQFLFEYFSETQRNKGNFPGRFSGRQFSNSRSEMNVSTLELGDSALYLCASSLGESYNSPLHFGNGTRLTVT.